The rows below give T cell receptor beta chains drawn from one sample of a study of T-cell memory formation after mild COVID-19. TCRdb called the 5' RACE reads again in MiXCR, with one record for every CDR3 protein. This repertoire shows a few hundred thousand distinct CDR3 sequences, 15% to 20% found once; its top ten account for about a fifth. The specimen sequenced was PBMCs or a T cell subset sorted from them (not recorded which). The origin of the receptors is a man in his late teens or twenties who had mild COVID-19 (a few samples of this study predate the infection). Cell type and time point are not known. Each CDR3 is given with its conserved first and last residue. The D gene is left open where the match is weak. For some rows the clone size is stated as once, few or many, or as a class when expanded; others skip it.

D gene	J gene	V gene	clone size	CDR3 protein	CDR3 DNA
TRBD2	TRBJ2-5	TRBV29-1	.	CSAGTSEATQYF	TGCAGCGCTGGGACTAGCGAGGCGACCCAGTACTTC
.	TRBJ1-6	TRBV4-1	.	CASSLFNLRGGVNSPLHF	TGCGCCAGCAGCCTGTTCAACCTTAGGGGGGGCGTAAATTCACCCCTCCACTTT
.	TRBJ1-4	TRBV20-1	few	CRLGLGNEKLFF	TGCAGACTGGGCCTGGGTAATGAAAAACTGTTTTTT
.	TRBJ2-5	TRBV7-9	few	CASSPRVTLWETQYF	TGTGCCAGCAGCCCCCGCGTAACTCTATGGGAGACCCAGTACTTC
.	TRBJ1-6	TRBV7-9	.	CASSFDLSNSPLHF	TGTGCCAGCAGCTTCGACCTGTCGAATTCACCCCTCCACTTT
TRBD1	TRBJ2-1	TRBV6-5	few	CASSRPGTGHNEQFF	TGTGCCAGCAGCCGACCCGGGACAGGACACAATGAGCAGTTCTTC
.	TRBJ1-4	TRBV29-1	.	CSVDLGLGEKLFF	TGCAGCGTTGATCTGGGGCTGGGTGAAAAACTGTTTTTT
.	TRBJ1-2	TRBV9	few	CASSPRQRTGGYTF	TGTGCCAGCAGCCCCCGTCAACGGACGGGTGGCTACACCTTC
.	TRBJ2-3	TRBV4-3	.	CASSQDTHLGVASADTQYF	TGCGCCAGCAGCCAAGATACACATTTAGGCGTTGCTAGTGCGGATACGCAGTATTTT
TRBD1	TRBJ2-5	TRBV7-2	.	CASSSYGTGTETQYF	TGTGCCAGCAGCTCCTACGGGACAGGGACCGAGACCCAGTACTTC
.	TRBJ1-1	TRBV6-6	.	CASSYPAPRNTEAFF	TGTGCCAGCAGTTACCCGGCACCGAGGAACACTGAAGCTTTCTTT
TRBD1	TRBJ2-1	TRBV5-1	few	CASSFSRDRREQFF	TGCGCCAGCAGCTTTTCCCGGGACAGACGAGAGCAGTTCTTC
.	TRBJ2-1	TRBV9	.	CASSPRTVDEQFF	TGTGCCAGCAGCCCCCGGACAGTAGATGAGCAGTTCTTC
.	TRBJ1-5	TRBV4-3	few	CASSQRWTTNQPQHF	TGCGCCAGCAGCCAGCGGTGGACAACCAATCAGCCCCAGCATTTT
.	TRBJ2-7	TRBV3-1	many	CASSRGSPGYEQYF	TGTGCCAGCAGCCGGGGCAGTCCTGGCTACGAGCAGTACTTC
.	TRBJ1-1	TRBV5-4	.	CASSLARRGQNTEAFF	TGTGCCAGCAGCTTGGCTCGCAGGGGCCAGAACACTGAAGCTTTCTTT
TRBD2	TRBJ2-3	TRBV4-2	few	CASSRLAGADTQYF	TGTGCCAGCAGCCGACTAGCGGGGGCAGATACGCAGTATTTT
.	TRBJ2-6	TRBV9	.	CASSVERSPSGANVLTF	TGTGCCAGCAGCGTAGAAAGGTCTCCTTCTGGGGCCAACGTCCTGACTTTC
TRBD1	TRBJ1-4	TRBV20-1	.	CSPFMGTGDKKLFF	TGCAGTCCATTTATGGGGACAGGGGATAAAAAACTGTTTTTT
TRBD2	TRBJ2-3	TRBV7-2	few	CASSQADSGARLTRYF	TGTGCCAGCAGCCAGGCGGATAGCGGGGCCCGACTGACACGGTATTTT
.	TRBJ2-6	TRBV7-3	.	CASSSPGGANVLTF	TGTGCCAGCAGCTCCCCGGGGGGGGCCAACGTCCTGACTTTC
.	TRBJ1-1	TRBV7-9	.	CASSPHNSGNTEAFF	TGTGCCAGCAGCCCTCATAATAGCGGGAACACTGAAGCTTTCTTT
TRBD1	TRBJ2-7	TRBV20-1	few	CSALVMQGAGEQYF	TGCAGTGCTTTAGTGATGCAGGGGGCCGGCGAGCAGTACTTC
.	TRBJ2-3	TRBV7-6	few	CASSHTDTTDTQYF	TGTGCCAGCAGCCATACGGACACCACAGATACGCAGTATTTT
TRBD1	TRBJ2-2	TRBV2	.	CASRQDRGPNTGELFF	TGTGCCAGCAGACAAGACAGGGGCCCGAACACCGGGGAGCTGTTTTTT
.	TRBJ2-5	TRBV6-5	.	CASSYSGTMWETQYF	TGTGCCAGCAGTTACTCGGGAACGATGTGGGAGACCCAGTACTTC
TRBD2	TRBJ2-1	TRBV5-1	many	CASRTAQGLRGGEFF	TGCGCCAGCAGAACGGCCCAGGGACTGCGCGGGGGGGAGTTCTTC
TRBD2	TRBJ2-5	TRBV12-3/TRBV12-4	.	CASRLGGGTETQYF	TGTGCCAGCAGGCTCGGCGGGGGGACGGAGACCCAGTACTTC
TRBD2	TRBJ2-3	TRBV2	once	CARGQSGLEADTQYF	TGTGCCAGAGGGCAGTCGGGACTAGAGGCAGATACGCAGTATTTT
.	TRBJ1-1	TRBV3-1	.	CASSQVQGGTEAFF	TGTGCCAGCAGCCAAGTACAGGGCGGCACTGAAGCTTTCTTT
.	TRBJ2-4	TRBV5-1	many	CASSPNAGSAKNIQYF	TGCGCCAGCAGCCCAAACGCGGGATCAGCCAAAAACATTCAGTACTTC
.	TRBJ1-1	TRBV29-1	.	CSVHRALHSTEAFF	TGCAGCGTTCACAGGGCCTTACATTCGACTGAAGCTTTCTTT
.	TRBJ1-2	TRBV10-2	.	CASRDGEGYTF	TGCGCCAGCAGAGATGGGGAGGGCTACACCTTC
.	TRBJ1-1	TRBV7-2	.	CASSLGSNLNTEAFF	TGTGCCAGCAGCTTAGGTAGCAACTTGAACACTGAAGCTTTCTTT
.	TRBJ1-5	TRBV6-2/TRBV6-3	.	CASRTDSNQPQHF	TGTGCCAGCAGGACCGATAGCAATCAGCCCCAGCATTTT
TRBD1	TRBJ1-1	TRBV4-1	.	CASSRDSAEAFF	TGCGCCAGCAGCCGGGACAGTGCTGAAGCTTTCTTT
.	TRBJ2-7	TRBV6-5	.	CASTHGDEQYF	TGTGCCAGCACCCATGGGGACGAGCAGTACTTC
.	TRBJ2-7	TRBV6-6	few	CASQGGRISYEQYF	TGTGCCAGCCAGGGGGGTAGGATTTCCTACGAGCAGTACTTC
.	TRBJ1-1	TRBV6-5	.	CASSYTEGWAAFF	TGTGCCAGCAGTTACACCGAGGGTTGGGCAGCTTTCTTT
.	TRBJ1-2	TRBV6-5	.	CASSSQPVGYTF	TGTGCCAGCAGTTCCCAGCCGGTCGGCTACACCTTC
.	TRBJ2-6	TRBV24-1	many	CATSQAGNVLTF	TGTGCCACCAGTCAGGCAGGGAACGTCCTGACTTTC
TRBD1	TRBJ2-2	TRBV7-7	.	CASSWDRGAGELFF	TGTGCCAGCAGCTGGGACAGGGGAGCCGGGGAGCTGTTTTTT
.	TRBJ1-1	TRBV11-2	.	CASSFPGWDGNTEAFF	TGTGCCAGCAGCTTTCCAGGGTGGGATGGGAACACTGAAGCTTTCTTT
TRBD2	TRBJ2-1	TRBV5-1	few	CASSLVGNTGTSGTNEQFF	TGCGCCAGCAGCTTGGTAGGGAACACCGGGACTAGCGGGACCAATGAGCAGTTCTTC
.	TRBJ1-1	TRBV4-1	few	CASSQRWRNTEAFF	TGCGCCAGCAGCCAGAGGTGGAGGAACACTGAAGCTTTCTTT
.	TRBJ2-1	TRBV7-2	.	CASSFRGSNSEQFF	TGTGCCAGCAGCTTTAGGGGTAGTAACAGTGAGCAGTTCTTC
.	TRBJ2-5	TRBV7-2	.	CASSARVGVQETQYF	TGTGCCAGCAGCGCCAGGGTGGGGGTCCAAGAGACCCAGTACTTC
.	TRBJ2-3	TRBV9	few	CASSVAGGGTDTQYF	TGTGCCAGCAGCGTAGCGGGCGGTGGCACAGATACGCAGTATTTT
.	TRBJ1-5	TRBV4-1	few	CASSQQLGGGQPQHF	TGCGCCAGCAGCCAACAGCTGGGGGGGGGTCAGCCCCAGCATTTT
.	TRBJ2-7	TRBV9	.	CASSPGDTTYEQYF	TGTGCCAGCAGCCCAGGGGACACCACCTACGAGCAGTACTTC
.	TRBJ2-1	TRBV24-1	many	CATSDEYNEQFF	TGTGCCACCAGTGATGAGTACAATGAGCAGTTCTTC
TRBD1	TRBJ2-6	TRBV5-1	few	CASSLGTGRSGANVLTF	TGCGCCAGCAGCTTGGGGACAGGGAGGTCTGGGGCCAACGTCCTGACTTTC
.	TRBJ2-2	TRBV12-3/TRBV12-4	few	CASSFDAGELFF	TGTGCCAGCAGTTTCGATGCCGGGGAGCTGTTTTTT
.	TRBJ1-1	TRBV12-3/TRBV12-4	.	CASTWGGEAFF	TGTGCCAGCACTTGGGGGGGGGAAGCTTTCTTT
.	TRBJ2-1	TRBV5-5	few	CASSRTWGLYNEQFF	TGTGCCAGCAGCCGAACATGGGGTCTCTACAATGAGCAGTTCTTC
.	TRBJ2-3	TRBV5-1	.	CASSLEQGTDTQYF	TGCGCCAGCAGCTTGGAACAGGGCACAGATACGCAGTATTTT
.	TRBJ2-6	TRBV5-1	.	CASNPGLGLGANVLTF	TGCGCCAGCAACCCGGGACTTGGGCTCGGGGCCAACGTCCTGACTTTC
TRBD1	TRBJ2-2	TRBV29-1	few	CSVEEGPGQAPGELFF	TGCAGCGTTGAAGAGGGACCGGGACAGGCCCCCGGGGAGCTGTTTTTT
.	TRBJ1-1	TRBV7-2	.	CASSHPTGFTEAFF	TGTGCCAGCAGCCACCCGACAGGCTTCACTGAAGCTTTCTTT
.	TRBJ2-7	TRBV2	.	CASSAVPPDYEQYF	TGTGCCAGCAGTGCGGTCCCACCTGACTACGAGCAGTACTTC